These 15 T cell receptor beta chains were all obtained from the same sample, sequenced in a study of blood T cell repertoires in COVID-19. Sequencing was performed with immunoSEQ multiplex PCR; in TCRdb, only in-frame clones are kept and a portion is missing. The data show some 200,000 clones, 88% seen once. The sample comprised PBMCs or T cells enriched from blood (not recorded which). All receptors come from a woman between 25 and 40 years old who had recovered from COVID-19.

The gene calls are TRBV29-1 and TRBJ1-1, with TRBD1 identical over 7 bases. V was pared by 5 bases and J by 2 bases, with 5 bases of the junction left unmatched. The germline CDR1 and CDR2 sequences are SQVTM and ANQGSEA. CDR3 length: 13 residues. The CDR3: CSVTGVGNTEAFF. CDR3 DNA: TGCAGCGTTACAGGGGTCGGTAACACTGAAGCTTTCTTT. The entire variable domain, with the rest obtained from reference TRBV29-1 and TRBJ1-1, is as follows: SAVISQKPSRDICQRGTSLTIQCQVDSQVTMMFWYRQQPGQSLTLIATANQGSEATYESGFVIDKFPISRPNLTFSTLTVSNMSPEDSSIYLCSVTGVGNTEAFFGQGTRLTVV.

V usage is TRBV13 and J usage is TRBJ1-3; maybe TRBD1 (6 bases). Per germline, CDR1 PRHDT and CDR2 FYEKMQ (reference sequence). The CDR3 is made up of 17 amino acids. Trimming removed 1 base from V and 4 bases from J, with 17 bases in between. The CDR3 loop is CASSLAAGGGVGNTIYF. The CDR3 nucleotides are TGTGCCAGCAGCTTAGCGGCCGGCGGGGGCGTCGGAAACACCATATATTTT.

V gene TRBV27 combines with J gene TRBJ1-5, with 9 bases aligning to TRBD1. Germline V gives CDR1 MNHEY, CDR2 SMNVEV (reference sequence). V was clipped by 4 bases and J by 5 bases; unmatched bases: 12. CDR3 length equals 17 residues. The CDR3 DNA sequence: TGTGCCAGCAGTTATGCCCAAGGACAGGGGAAGGATCAGCCCCAGCATTTT. This sequence encodes CASSYAQGQGKDQPQHF.

V and J are TRBV6-1 and TRBJ1-4; D unclear. This CDR3 has 12 residues. The V gene lost 2 bases and the J gene lost 8 bases, with 6 bases spanning the gap. Germline assignment: CDR1 MNHNS and CDR2 SASEGT. The CDR3 sequence is CASSESQEKLFF. CDR3 in DNA: TGTGCCAGCAGTGAATCTCAGGAAAAACTGTTTTTT.

This clone was detected many times. The chain has TRBV6-1 and TRBJ2-1, with 8 nucleotides matching TRBD1. In germline, CDR1 is MNHNS, CDR2 SASEGT. V shed 3 bases, J shed 2 bases, and the junction held 3 bases outside the gene matches. This CDR3 has 15 amino acids. Here the CDR3 DNA reads TGTGCCAGCAGTGACCCGGGACAGGCCTACAATGAGCAGTTCTTC. Translation: CASSDPGQAYNEQFF.

This chain connects TRBV7-2 to TRBJ2-2, with 7 bases fitting TRBD2. The trim removed 5 bases at V and 4 bases at J, leaving 7 bases unmatched. Germline CDR1 reads SGHTA; CDR2 reads FQGNSA. The CDR3 is 15 residues long. The CDR3 region is CASSPSRGSTGELFF. CDR3 DNA sequence: TGTGCCAGCAGCCCCTCGCGGGGGAGCACCGGGGAGCTGTTTTTT. Full variable domain (missing parts from reference TRBV7-2 and TRBJ2-2): GAGVSQSPSNKVTEKGKDVELRCDPISGHTALYWYRQSLGQGLEFLIYFQGNSAPDKSGLPSDRFSAERTGGSVSTLTIQRTQQEDSAVYLCASSPSRGSTGELFFGEGSRLTVL.

The chain uses TRBV4-1 and TRBJ1-1; TRBD1 aligns across 8 bases. In germline, CDR1 is MGHRA, CDR2 YSYEKL. The CDR3 extends over 13 amino acids. The J segment lost 10 bases and the V segment lost 1 base, leaving 5 bases of the junction unmatched. DNA of the CDR3: TGCGCCAGCAGCCAAGGACAGGGGTGGGGAGCTTTCTTT. Translated, it gives CASSQGQGWGAFF.

This chain connects TRBV3-1 (or the pseudogene TRBV3-2) to TRBJ1-5; D might be TRBD1 (5 bases). The V gene's germline CDR1 is LGHDT and CDR2 YNNKEL (reference sequence). The CDR3 contains 17 residues. Trimming took off 0 bases at V and 6 bases at J, with 18 bases between the two ends. CDR3 amino acids: CASSQDLGVGGVQPQHF. In DNA form, the CDR3 reads TGTGCCAGCAGCCAAGATCTTGGGGTGGGGGGGGTTCAGCCCCAGCATTTT.

This rearrangement joins TRBV5-4 to TRBJ2-7; tentative D call: TRBD2 (6 bases). Trimming stripped 4 bases from V and 4 bases from J, with 18 bases between. The CDR3 length is 15 residues. CDR1 SGHNT and CDR2 YYREEE come from the germline V gene (reference sequence). CDR3: CASSLPGGSKYEQYF. The CDR3, as DNA: TGTGCCAGCAGCCTCCCCGGAGGGTCAAAATACGAGCAGTACTTC.

V is TRBV7-2 and J is TRBJ2-7, with a weak D call TRBD2 (5 bases). CDR3 length equals 13 residues. V lost 7 bases and J lost 5, with 15 bases in between. Germline assignment: CDR1 SGHTA and CDR2 FQGNSA. Here the CDR3 reads CASTNRGRNEQYF. The CDR3 DNA reads TGTGCCAGCACCAACCGCGGGCGGAACGAGCAGTACTTC.

On this clone itself: Other DNA sequences from this sample encode an identical CDR3 as well. The chain recombines TRBV11-2 with TRBJ2-7; 10 bases map to TRBD1. The germline V gene encodes CDR1 SGHAT and CDR2 FQNNGV. V was pared by 1 base and J by 4 bases, with 1 base of the junction left unmatched. This CDR3 region has 14 residues. The CDR3 reads CASSLGQGAYEQYF. DNA of the CDR3: TGTGCCAGCAGCTTAGGACAGGGGGCATACGAGCAGTACTTC. Full variable domain (rest looked up from reference TRBV11-2 and TRBJ2-7): EAGVAQSPRYKIIEKRQSVAFWCNPISGHATLYWYQQILGQGPKLLIQFQNNGVVDDSQLPKDRFSAERLKGVDSTLKIQPAKLEDSAVYLCASSLGQGAYEQYFGPGTRLTVT.

The gene calls are TRBV11-2 and TRBJ1-1, with D hard to call. V shed 4 bases and J shed 2 bases, with 8 bases lying between them. The CDR3 extends over 13 amino acids. Germline V gene lookup returns CDR1 SGHAT and CDR2 FQNNGV. The CDR3 bases are TGTGCCAGCAGCTCGGAACTAAACACTGAAGCTTTCTTT. Amino acid sequence: CASSSELNTEAFF.

The chain carries TRBV19 and TRBJ2-2; 9 bases agree with TRBD1. The ends lost 0 bases at V and 7 bases at J; junction bases unmatched: 3. This CDR3 comprises 15 residues. Germline assignment: CDR1 LNHDA and CDR2 SQIVND (reference sequence). The CDR3 DNA follows: TGTGCCAGTAGTATAGAGGGACAGGGTAACGGGGAGCTGTTTTTT. Its translation: CASSIEGQGNGELFF. The whole variable domain, remainder taken from reference TRBV19 and TRBJ2-2, is DGGITQSPKYLFRKEGQNVTLSCEQNLNHDAMYWYRQDPGQGLRLIYYSQIVNDFQKGDIAEGYSVSREKKESFPLTVTSAQKNPTAFYLCASSIEGQGNGELFFGEGSRLTVL.

The chain recombines TRBV19 with TRBJ2-6; no firm D call. The V and J ends lost 2 bases and 1 base respectively, with 6 bases between them. The germline gives CDR1 LNHDA, CDR2 SQIVND (reference sequence). This CDR3 contains 15 residues. The DNA for the CDR3 is TGTGCCAGTAGTATATCGGAGTCTGGGGCCAACGTCCTGACTTTC. It codes for CASSISESGANVLTF.

The V and J genes are TRBV10-2 and TRBJ2-5; D is perhaps TRBD2 (5 bases). Germline CDR1 and CDR2: WSHSY and SAAADI. Trimming cost V 3 bases and J 9 bases, with 8 bases left between them. CDR3 length: 11 amino acids. The CDR3 bases are TGCGCCAGCAGTGACGAGAGGGCCCAGTACTTC. Translated, it gives CASSDERAQYF.